This T cell receptor (beta chain) was sequenced during a study of cytomegalovirus exposure and HLA in healthy donors. Germline V gives CDR1 SGDLS, CDR2 YYNGEE. Between the trimmed V and J ends, which lost 0 bases and 1 base, there was a span of 11 bases. The CDR3 consists of 16 residues. This PCR relied on a set of 60 Vbeta primers and 13 Jbeta primers. The assay was immunoSEQ multiplex PCR, and TCRdb's table has in-frame clones only and misses some. The sample yields some 150,000 clones, around 80% seen once. Sample: PBMCs. The genes are TRBV9 and TRBJ2-1; D is unclear. The receptor comes from a male donor in good health and CMV-seronegative. The CDR3 nucleotides read TGTGCCAGCAGCGTAGATGGAGACTCGTCCTACAATGAGCAGTTCTTC. This encodes CASSVDGDSSYNEQFF.